These 9 T cell receptor beta chains share one sample of origin, sequenced in a study of shared clonotypes between healthy human individuals. Some clones are missing from TCRdb's copy, which holds only in-frame ones; the method was immunoSEQ multiplex PCR. The sample carries over a million clones, more than 65% recorded once. The sequenced sample consisted of memory CD4+ T cells sorted from blood. Sample subset: CD45RA-negative fraction. The receptors come from a man younger than 35 in good health.

V and J are TRBV19 and TRBJ1-1; 10 nucleotides align to TRBD1. J was trimmed by 0 bases and V by 7 bases; bases with no gene match: 2. There are 14 residues in the CDR3. Germline loops: CDR1 LNHDA, CDR2 SQIVND (reference sequence). CDR3 DNA sequence: TGTGCCAGTACCGACAGGGGGCTGAACACTGAAGCTTTCTTT. It translates to CASTDRGLNTEAFF.

The chain joins TRBV15 to TRBJ1-4, with D maybe TRBD1 (6 bases). Trimming took off 5 bases at V and 7 bases at J, with 17 bases between the two ends. Per the germline V gene, CDR1 is LNHNV and CDR2 is YYDKDF (reference sequence). CDR3 length: 15 residues. The CDR3 DNA reads as TGTGCCACCAGCGAGAGAGGGGGGGCGGGTGAAAAACTGTTTTTT. Translating it yields CATSERGGAGEKLFF.

The chain recombines TRBV5-1 with TRBJ2-3, with a weak D call TRBD1 (7 bases). The CDR3 contains 16 residues. CDR1 is SGHRS, CDR2 YFSETQ, per germline. The V gene lost 0 bases and the J gene lost 2 bases, with 13 bases spanning the gap. CDR3 residues: CASSLAGRGATDTQYF. CDR3 DNA: TGCGCCAGCAGCTTGGCGGGCAGGGGGGCCACAGATACGCAGTATTTT.

V gene TRBV2 combines with J gene TRBJ2-7, with 7 nucleotides matching TRBD1. This CDR3 comprises 12 residues. Germline values: CDR1 SNHLY, CDR2 FYNNEI. J was trimmed by 0 bases and V by 7 bases; bases with no gene match: 0. The CDR3 DNA follows: TGTGCCAGCAACAGGGGCTCCTACGAGCAGTACTTC. This gives the protein CASNRGSYEQYF.

The chain joins TRBV30 to TRBJ2-3, with D tentatively TRBD2 (6 bases). V gave up 6 bases and J gave up 1 base, with 17 bases separating them. The CDR3 sequence is 15 residues long. Germline V gene data show CDR1 as GTSNPN and CDR2 as SVGIG (reference sequence). The CDR3 DNA follows: TGTGCCTGTTGGAGGGTTGAGATAGGCACAGATACGCAGTATTTT. Translation gives CACWRVEIGTDTQYF.

The chain carries TRBV10-3 and TRBJ1-2; 8 bases align to TRBD1. V was clipped by 11 bases and J by 7 bases; unmatched bases: 15. This CDR3 has 14 residues. The germline V gene has CDR1 ENHRY and CDR2 SYGVKD. CDR3 loop: CAAQQTGEGGGYTF. CDR3 bases: TGTGCCGCGCAACAGACAGGGGAGGGCGGTGGCTACACCTTC.

As concerns this clone: Distinct nucleotide sequences in the sample also encode this CDR3. CDR3 sequence: CASSLGSGGDGYTF. CDR3 nucleotide sequence: TGTGCCAGCAGCTTAGGGTCAGGGGGCGATGGCTACACCTTC. The chain couples TRBV7-9 to TRBJ1-2, with TRBD1 identical over 8 bases. The CDR3 contains 14 residues. Germline V lookup: CDR1 SEHNR, CDR2 FQNEAQ (reference sequence). The V gene end was trimmed by 1 base and the J gene end by 6 bases; junction bases not matched to a gene: 4.

This clone was seen repeatedly, ten times or more. This chain connects TRBV11-2 to TRBJ2-5; 8 bases line up with TRBD1. With 10 bases clipped from V and 5 bases from J, the junction kept 18 bases outside the gene matches. The length of the CDR3 is 16 residues. CDR1 is SGHAT, CDR2 FQNNGV, per germline. The CDR3 loop is CATRNWIAGQGETQYF. CDR3 DNA: TGTGCCACCAGGAATTGGATTGCAGGACAGGGTGAGACCCAGTACTTC.

This clone was counted only a few times. The chain uses TRBV7-9 and TRBJ2-3; 13 nucleotides align to TRBD2. Germline V CDR1 and CDR2: SEHNR, FQNEAQ (reference sequence). V gave up 11 bases and J gave up 6 bases; unmatched junction bases: 11. The CDR3 spans 15 residues. This CDR3 is CAGRGLAGSTDTQYF. CDR3 DNA: TGTGCCGGGCGGGGACTAGCGGGATCCACGGATACGCAGTATTTT. Combining the CDR3 with reference TRBV7-9 and TRBJ2-3 gives the whole variable domain DTGVSQNPRHKITKRGQNVTFRCDPISEHNRLYWYRQTLGQGPEFLTYFQNEAQLEKSRLLSDRFSAERPKGSFSTLEIQRTEQGDSAMYLCAGRGLAGSTDTQYFGPGTRLTVL.